Shown below are 27 T cell receptor beta chains from a single sample sequenced in a study of OX40 agonist ivuxolimab in advanced cancers. Produced via immunoSEQ multiplex PCR; TCRdb's table is partial and in-frame only. The sample yields about 49,000 clones, approximately 84% seen once. This sample comprised CD4+ or CD8+ T cells sorted from blood, obtained in a trial of the OX40 agonist ivuxolimab. Receptors originate from an adult with an advanced solid tumor such as melanoma, head and neck, liver or kidney cancer.

The chain couples TRBV18 to TRBJ1-2; 7 nucleotides align to TRBD1. Germline loops: CDR1 KGHSH, CDR2 LQKENI. V lost 4 bases, J lost 12 bases, and 14 bases stayed unmatched. This CDR3 is 14 amino acids long. Here the CDR3 reads CASSRNRDSLFDTF. The DNA of the CDR3 is TGTGCCAGCTCACGGAATCGGGACAGCCTCTTCGACACCTTC.

The rearrangement uses TRBV9 and TRBJ2-5; TRBD1 is a possible D gene (7 bases). The length of the CDR3 is 16 residues. CDR1 is SGDLS, CDR2 YYNGEE, per germline. Trimming pared 0 bases from V and 4 bases from J, leaving 16 bases between. The CDR3 DNA follows: TGTGCCAGCAGCGTAGAGGGGACTCCAGGGGGAGAGACCCAGTACTTC. This translates into CASSVEGTPGGETQYF.

This chain connects TRBV19 to TRBJ2-1; TRBD2 agrees at 9 bases. The CDR3 is 15 residues long. Germline V gene lookup returns CDR1 LNHDA and CDR2 SQIVND (reference sequence). The junction had 13 bases not matched to a gene; V was cut back by 7 bases and J by 9 bases. The DNA for the CDR3 is TGTGCCAGTATCCGGGCTAGCGGGGATTTGGGTGAGCAGTTCTTC. Translated, it gives CASIRASGDLGEQFF.

This chain joins TRBV10-3 and TRBJ2-7; perhaps TRBD2 as D (6 bases). The V gene lost 0 bases and the J gene lost 2 bases, with 11 bases spanning the gap. Germline CDR1 reads ENHRY; CDR2 reads SYGVKD. The CDR3 length is 15 residues. The CDR3 coding sequence is TGTGCCATCAGTGAGTCTGGAGGGCCGACCTACGAGCAGTACTTC. This gives the protein CAISESGGPTYEQYF.

The V gene is TRBV5-1, the J gene TRBJ1-2; TRBD1 might be the D (5 bases). This CDR3 is 12 amino acids long. V was trimmed by 4 bases and J by 4 bases, leaving 8 bases between them. Looked up from germline, CDR1 is SGHRS and CDR2 is YFSETQ. The DNA for the CDR3 is TGCGCCAGCAGCCTAGACAGCTATGGCTACACCTTC. Residues: CASSLDSYGYTF.

The V gene is TRBV6-5, the J gene TRBJ1-2, with no clear D. V lost 5 bases to trimming and J lost 0 bases, with 10 bases between them. CDR1 is MNHEY and CDR2 is SVGAGI in the germline V gene. This CDR3 has 14 amino acids. The CDR3 here is CASSGQWANYGYTF. The CDR3 DNA sequence: TGTGCCAGCAGTGGGCAGTGGGCTAACTATGGCTACACCTTC.

This clone was seen a single time. The chain couples TRBV5-4 to TRBJ2-7; D call uncertain. Trimming left V 0 bases short and J 7 bases short, with 8 bases between. Germline V gives CDR1 SGHNT, CDR2 YYREEE (reference sequence). The CDR3 consists of 12 residues. Here the CDR3 reads CASSLAGREQYF. DNA of the CDR3: TGTGCCAGCAGCTTGGCCGGCAGGGAGCAGTACTTC.

The rearrangement joins TRBV5-8 to TRBJ2-2, with D perhaps TRBD1 or TRBD2 (5 bases each). There are 14 residues in the CDR3. Germline V lookup: CDR1 SGHTS, CDR2 YDEGEE. Trimming removed 5 bases at V and 6 bases at J, with 14 bases between. The CDR3 DNA reads as TGTGCCAGCAGTTCGGGACCCTGGGCCGGGGAGCTGTTTTTT. This encodes CASSSGPWAGELFF.

This chain links TRBV6-1 with TRBJ2-1; TRBD2 agrees at 7 bases. Germline CDR1 reads MNHNS; CDR2 reads SASEGT. The CDR3 runs to 15 residues. Trimming cost V 4 bases and J 3 bases; bases outside gene matches: 6. The CDR3 nucleotides read TGTGCCAGCAGTGCCCGGACTAGTCACTACAATGAGCAGTTCTTC. Translation gives CASSARTSHYNEQFF.

This sequence joins TRBV29-1 and TRBJ2-3; D might be TRBD1 or TRBD2, each matching 6 bases. V was clipped by 7 bases and J by 3 bases, with 17 bases between them. The germline CDR1 and CDR2 sequences are SQVTM and ANQGSEA. There are 14 residues in the CDR3. The CDR3 DNA is TGCAGCGGGGTACAGGGAGGTAGAACAGATACGCAGTATTTT. It specifies CSGVQGGRTDTQYF.

The rearrangement links TRBV6-1 to TRBJ1-1, with a possible D match to TRBD1 (5 bases). The CDR3 sequence is 14 residues long. With 2 bases removed from V and 1 base from J, the gap between germline ends came to 8 bases. Germline V lookup: CDR1 MNHNS, CDR2 SASEGT. Here the CDR3 reads CASSERQKNTEAFF. The CDR3, as DNA: TGTGCCAGCAGTGAAAGACAGAAGAACACTGAAGCTTTCTTT.

The chain uses TRBV7-8 and TRBJ1-2; D is unclear. V was trimmed by 1 base and J by 8 bases, leaving 11 bases between them. Germline V gene lookup returns CDR1 SGHVS and CDR2 FQNEAQ. The CDR3 is 13 residues long. The CDR3 nucleotides are TGTGCCAGCAGCTTAGTGGGGTTGGGGGGCTACACCTTC. Translation: CASSLVGLGGYTF.

This clone was observed a single time. The gene calls are TRBV19 and TRBJ2-3; 13 bases fit TRBD2. Per the germline V gene, CDR1 is LNHDA and CDR2 is SQIVND (reference sequence). V was clipped by 7 bases and J by 8 bases; unmatched bases: 9. The CDR3 spans 15 residues. CDR3 in amino acids: CASTLGLAGAGTQYF. The CDR3 DNA reads as TGTGCCAGTACCCTAGGACTAGCGGGAGCTGGTACGCAGTATTTT.

V gene TRBV6-5 combines with J gene TRBJ1-5; D perhaps matches TRBD1 (5 bases). V was trimmed by 3 bases and J by 2 bases, leaving 11 bases between them. The CDR3 spans 15 residues. Germline V gene data show CDR1 as MNHEY and CDR2 as SVGAGI. The CDR3 DNA follows: TGTGCCAGCAGTTATCGTCAGGGCCGCAATCAGCCCCAGCATTTT. Translation: CASSYRQGRNQPQHF.

This clone was seen only once. The chain combines TRBV7-2 with TRBJ1-1; D gene ambiguous. Germline loops: CDR1 SGHTA, CDR2 FQGNSA. The CDR3 covers 12 residues. V was cut by 2 bases and J by 7 bases, with 8 bases left in between. The CDR3 protein is CASSLLKYEAFF. CDR3 in DNA: TGTGCCAGCAGCTTATTAAAATATGAAGCTTTCTTT.

This clone was counted once. The V and J genes are TRBV9 and TRBJ2-3; a possible D gene is TRBD1 (6 bases). Trimming removed 3 bases from V and 2 bases from J, with 16 bases in between. Germline CDR1 SGDLS, CDR2 YYNGEE. CDR3 length: 16 amino acids. The CDR3 loop is CASSETGQSHTDTQYF. CDR3 DNA sequence: TGTGCCAGCAGCGAGACCGGACAGTCTCACACAGATACGCAGTATTTT.

The V gene is TRBV7-2, the J gene TRBJ2-7; 12 nucleotides agree with TRBD2. After removal of 5 bases from V and 6 bases from J, the junction contained 5 bases not matched to a gene. This CDR3 region has 14 residues. Germline values: CDR1 SGHTA, CDR2 FQGNSA. The CDR3 DNA sequence: TGTGCCAGCAGCCGACTAGCGGGAGTCTCCGAGCAGTACTTC. This translates into CASSRLAGVSEQYF.

The chain is built from TRBV7-2 and TRBJ2-3; 15 nucleotides align to TRBD2. Germline CDR1 SGHTA, CDR2 FQGNSA. This CDR3 comprises 19 residues. Trimming removed 4 bases from V and 2 bases from J; junction bases left unmatched: 10. Written as DNA, the CDR3 is TGTGCCAGCAGCTCCGGACTAGCGGGAGGGGTTGTGAACACAGATACGCAGTATTTT. Translation gives CASSSGLAGGVVNTDTQYF.

The gene calls are TRBV6-5 and TRBJ1-1, with D possibly being TRBD1 (6 bases). This CDR3 has 13 residues. CDR1 is MNHEY, CDR2 SVGAGI, per germline. Trimming pared 5 bases from V and 11 bases from J, leaving 18 bases between. The CDR3 DNA is TGTGCCAGCAGTGAAGGGGGGGCGGGGATGGCTTTCTTT. It encodes CASSEGGAGMAFF.

This chain connects TRBV4-1 to TRBJ2-3, with TRBD1 matching 7 bases. The germline V gene encodes CDR1 MGHRA and CDR2 YSYEKL. This CDR3 is 15 amino acids long. V shed 4 bases, J shed 4 bases, and the junction held 8 bases outside the gene matches. CDR3: CASSLSGQGADTQYF. DNA for the CDR3: TGCGCCAGCAGCCTCTCGGGGCAGGGGGCAGATACGCAGTATTTT.

This clone has just one count. This chain connects TRBV15 to TRBJ2-5, with TRBD2 identical over 10 bases. The CDR3 contains 18 residues. Germline trimming cut 1 base from V and 5 bases from J; bases unmatched to any gene: 13. Looked up from germline, CDR1 is LNHNV and CDR2 is YYDKDF (reference sequence). The CDR3, as DNA: TGTGCCACCAGCAGAGGGGCTAGCGGGAGTGTGCAGTTGGAGACCCAGTACTTC. Its translation: CATSRGASGSVQLETQYF. Using reference TRBV15 and TRBJ2-5 for the parts outside the CDR3, the full variable domain is DAMVIQNPRYQVTQFGKPVTLSCSQTLNHNVMYWYQQKSSQAPKLLFHYYDKDFNNEADTPDNFQSRRPNTSFCFLDIRSPGLGDTAMYLCATSRGASGSVQLETQYFGPGTRLLVL.

The rearrangement uses TRBV5-1 and TRBJ2-1; 10 nucleotides agree with TRBD2. The length of the CDR3 is 15 residues. The germline gives CDR1 SGHRS, CDR2 YFSETQ. The trim removed 4 bases at V and 5 bases at J, leaving 6 bases unmatched. CDR3 coding DNA: TGCGCCAGCAGCACACTAGCGGGACCGGACAATGAGCAGTTCTTC. It is translated as CASSTLAGPDNEQFF.

V gene TRBV27 combines with J gene TRBJ1-1, with 9 nucleotides matching TRBD1. Losses at the gene ends were 4 bases for V and 6 bases for J; bases not matched to a gene: 9. The CDR3 has 15 amino acids. Germline values: CDR1 MNHEY, CDR2 SMNVEV (reference sequence). In nucleotides, the CDR3 is TGTGCCAGCAGTTCATATACAGGGGGCATCGCTGAAGCTTTCTTT. Translation: CASSSYTGGIAEAFF.

J is TRBJ2-1 and V is TRBV19; 8 nucleotides match TRBD2. This CDR3 region has 14 residues. Germline V gives CDR1 LNHDA, CDR2 SQIVND (reference sequence). The trim removed 4 bases at V and 15 bases at J, leaving 14 bases unmatched. Written as DNA, the CDR3 is TGTGCCAGTAGTAGAGTCACCCCGGGACTAGATCTGTTCTTC. This encodes CASSRVTPGLDLFF. The full variable domain, rest sourced from reference TRBV19 and TRBJ2-1, is DGGITQSPKYLFRKEGQNVTLSCEQNLNHDAMYWYRQDPGQGLRLIYYSQIVNDFQKGDIAEGYSVSREKKESFPLTVTSAQKNPTAFYLCASSRVTPGLDLFFGPGTRLTVL.

The chain carries TRBV21-1 and TRBJ1-1; the table's TRBD1 call for D was not verified on the DNA. TRBV21-1 is labeled a pseudogene. CDR3 length equals 17 residues. This CDR3 is CASSKWGQLLPNTEAFF. CDR3 in DNA: TGTGCCAGCAGCAAATGGGGACAGCTCCTTCCTAACACTGAAGCTTTCTTT.

The chain couples TRBV29-1 to TRBJ2-2; D gene uncertain. The germline V gene has CDR1 SQVTM and CDR2 ANQGSEA. Trimming left V 1 base short and J 6 bases short, with 6 bases between. This CDR3 spans 12 amino acids. CDR3: CSVEGRAGELFF. The DNA of the CDR3 is TGCAGCGTTGAAGGCAGAGCCGGGGAGCTGTTTTTT.

The chain joins TRBV2 to TRBJ1-2; 8 positions match TRBD1. Germline V gene lookup returns CDR1 SNHLY and CDR2 FYNNEI. CDR3 length: 14 residues. V lost 6 bases, J lost 4 bases, and 7 bases stayed unmatched. DNA of the CDR3: TGTGCCAGCAGCGGCGGACAGGGCATCTATGGCTACACCTTC. This encodes CASSGGQGIYGYTF. The full variable domain, in which reference TRBV2 and TRBJ1-2 provide the parts outside the CDR3, is EPEVTQTPSHQVTQMGQEVILRCVPISNHLYFYWYRQILGQKVEFLVSFYNNEISEKSEIFDDQFSVERPDGSNFTLKIRSTKLEDSAMYFCASSGGQGIYGYTFGSGTRLTVV.